What follows describes a single T cell receptor beta chain. Its antigen is still unknown. The CDR3 has 15 amino acids. CDR1 MGHDK and CDR2 SYGVNS come from the germline V gene. Between the trimmed V and J ends, which lost 2 bases and 6 bases, there was a span of 16 bases. A second PCR, run for roughly 7 to 12 cycles, used a sample-barcoded 5' primer plus a J-beta primer mix. All samples gave at least 2.5 million CDR3-containing paired-end reads. Via MiXCR, TCRdb re-called the 5' RACE reads, giving one row per CDR3 protein. The data contain under 2 million distinct CDR3 sequences, around 36% of them singletons. PBMCs, at least 7 million per sample, were isolated. The sample originates from a study of blood T cells in healthy people across ages. Findings and caveats of the study: It was the long-lived donors that had more naive CD4+ cells and higher diversity than aged donors. Naive T cell percentage showed a strong correlation with the diversity of TCR beta.

The chain carries TRBV25-1 and TRBJ2-5; no firm D call. This clonotype was obtained from a woman in her twenties or thirties in good health. The specimen sequenced was blood. CDR3 sequence: CASSEGIRAEKTQYF. The DNA of the CDR3 is TGTGCCAGCAGTGAAGGTATTCGGGCCGAGAAGACCCAGTACTTC.